The clone carrying this TCR beta chain was seen once. The data stem from a study of blood T cell repertoires in COVID-19. Study at large: Acute-phase and convalescent COVID-19 samples originated in the United States, Italy and Spain. Sample material is recorded as cDNA or gDNA derived from T cells, B-cell-depleted T cells, or PBMCs.

Sequencing used immunoSEQ multiplex PCR; TCRdb keeps in-frame clones, though not all of them. The sample includes tens of thousands of clones, more than 80% of them seen just once. V lost 0 bases, J lost 6 bases, and 7 bases stayed unmatched. Per germline, CDR1 LGHNA and CDR2 YSLEER. This CDR3 comprises 16 residues. The J gene is TRBJ2-2, the V gene TRBV4-3; TRBD1 aligns across 7 bases. This receptor was taken from a human donor with active COVID-19. The donor label of this sample is uncertain. What was sequenced was peripheral blood. The CDR3 protein is CASSQEETGLAGELFF. CDR3 nucleotides: TGCGCCAGCAGCCAAGAGGAGACAGGGCTCGCCGGGGAGCTGTTTTTT.